This TCR beta chain was captured in a study of blood T cell repertoires in COVID-19. About the study: Material from acute and convalescent COVID-19 was sourced from the United States, Italy and Spain. T cells, B-cell-depleted T cells, or PBMCs provided the cDNA or gDNA that served as material.

Original processing notes: Reference gene primer amplification yielded estimated nucleated cell counts. The method was immunoSEQ multiplex PCR; TCRdb's version includes in-frame clones alone and lacks a portion of them. V and J calls plus clone size are reproduced from that table; the DNA served to infer D and trimming. The data hold some 100,000 clones, with more than 90% observed a single time. The CDR3 has 15 amino acids. CDR1 MDHEN and CDR2 SYDVKM come from the germline V gene. V gave up 5 bases and J gave up 1 base; unmatched junction bases: 6. This receptor was identified in a man in his 70s with acute or convalescent COVID-19. The chain links TRBV28 to TRBJ1-1, with 8 bases matching TRBD1. The specimen was peripheral blood. The CDR3 sequence: CASSDGDRTNTEAFF. The CDR3 DNA reads as TGTGCCAGCAGTGATGGGGACAGGACGAACACTGAAGCTTTCTTT.